This is a list of T cell receptor beta chains from one sample in a study of Ad26.COV2.S vaccination and SARS-CoV-2 variants. Using immunoSEQ multiplex PCR, the repertoire was profiled, and TCRdb retains in-frame clones only, with some absent. The sample shows about 350,000 clones, 92% of them seen only once. The sample in question was peripheral blood, obtained after recovery from COVID-19. Receptor source: a human donor who had recovered from COVID-19. Each CDR3 is given with its conserved first and last residue. The order of the fields is V gene, clone size, J gene, D gene, CDR3 DNA, CDR3 protein. A D gene is named only where the DNA matches it firmly. A row's size may be missing; if present it is once, few, many or a size class.

TRBV3-1/TRBV3-2,.,TRBJ1-4,.,TGTGCCAGCAGCCAAGGTCTTAGCTCTAATGAAAAACTGTTTTTT,CASSQGLSSNEKLFF
TRBV7-5,.,TRBJ2-7,.,TGTGCCAGAAGCTTCTACCCGGGACCCCCTGCTAGCGAGCAGTACTTC,CARSFYPGPPASEQYF
TRBV21-1,.,TRBJ1-5,.,TGTGCCAGCAGCAAAAGACCTTTGACAAAACATAGCAATCAGCCCCAGCATTTT,CASSKRPLTKHSNQPQHF
TRBV6-6,.,TRBJ1-5,.,TGTGCCAGCAGCTGGGAGAGCAATCAGCCCCAGCATTTT,CASSWESNQPQHF
TRBV5-5,.,TRBJ1-5,TRBD1,TGTGCCAGCAGCCCCTATGACAGGGAAGATCAGCCCCAGCATTTT,CASSPYDREDQPQHF
TRBV6-5,.,TRBJ2-5,.,TGTGCCAGCAGTTACTACGGGGGCCAAGAGACCCAGTACTTC,CASSYYGGQETQYF
TRBV11-3,.,TRBJ2-7,TRBD1,TGTGCCAGCAGCTCGGGGACAGGGCTAACCTACGAGCAGTACTTC,CASSSGTGLTYEQYF
TRBV27,once,TRBJ1-1,.,TGTGCCAGTTCAAGGATGAACACTGAAGCTTTCTTT,CASSRMNTEAFF
TRBV6-5,.,TRBJ1-3,.,TGTGCCAGCAGTTACAAGGGTTATTCTGGAAACACCATATATTTT,CASSYKGYSGNTIYF
TRBV27,.,TRBJ2-3,.,TGTGCCAGCACCCCTACTCAGCAGCCCAGGGATACGCAGTATTTT,CASTPTQQPRDTQYF
TRBV2,.,TRBJ1-5,.,TGTGCCAGCACAACAGGACAATGGCAGCCCCAGCATTTT,CASTTGQWQPQHF
TRBV15,.,TRBJ2-3,TRBD1,TGTGCCACCAGCAGAGGATGGACAGGTCGCACAGATACGCAGTATTTT,CATSRGWTGRTDTQYF
TRBV10-3,.,TRBJ1-2,.,TGTGCCATCAGTGAGTCGCCGGAGTATGGCTACACCTTC,CAISESPEYGYTF
TRBV9,.,TRBJ1-3,.,TGTGCCAGCAGCGTAGCTGGGGGCGTAAACACCATATATTTT,CASSVAGGVNTIYF
TRBV6-5,.,TRBJ1-3,.,TGTGCCAGCACCTTTGAAGGCTCCGGAAACACCATATATTTT,CASTFEGSGNTIYF
TRBV5-4,.,TRBJ2-1,.,TGTGCCAGCAGCTTGTATTCGGCCGGGCCTATCGGTGAGCAGTTCTTC,CASSLYSAGPIGEQFF
TRBV24-1,once,TRBJ1-2,.,TGTGCCACCAGCGACGGAAAAGATGGCTACACCTTC,CATSDGKDGYTF
TRBV7-2,few,TRBJ2-1,TRBD2,TGTGCCAGCAGCTGGCGACTAGCGGGGGATGATGAGCAGTTCTTC,CASSWRLAGDDEQFF
TRBV19,.,TRBJ2-5,TRBD1,TGTGCCAGTAGTCGGGACAGACAAGAGACCCAGTACTTC,CASSRDRQETQYF
TRBV4-1,.,TRBJ1-2,.,TGCGCCAGCAGCCAAGCAGGGGATGGTGGCTACACCTTC,CASSQAGDGGYTF
TRBV15,once,TRBJ2-1,.,TGTGCCACCAGCAGAGATCAATATGGAGATGAGCAGTTCTTC,CATSRDQYGDEQFF
TRBV28,.,TRBJ1-5,TRBD1,TGTGCCAGCACCGACAGGGTTCAGCCCCAGCATTTT,CASTDRVQPQHF
TRBV3-1/TRBV3-2,once,TRBJ2-2,TRBD1,TGTGCCAGCAGCCAGGGACAGCCCCAGAACACCGGGGAGCTGTTTTTT,CASSQGQPQNTGELFF
TRBV6-5,.,TRBJ2-3,TRBD2,TGTGCCGTTAGCGGGGCCTCCACAGATACGCAGTATTTT,CAVSGASTDTQYF
TRBV7-9,.,TRBJ1-6,.,TGTGCCAGCAGCTTCGGCGACTATAATTCACCCCTCCACTTT,CASSFGDYNSPLHF
TRBV7-9,.,TRBJ2-1,TRBD1,TGTGCCAGCAGCCGTTGGGACAGACCAAATGAGCAGTTCTTC,CASSRWDRPNEQFF
TRBV7-9,.,TRBJ1-2,.,TGTGCCAGCAGCTTAGCCGGCCGATCGAACTCTGGCTACACCTTC,CASSLAGRSNSGYTF
TRBV2,.,TRBJ1-3,.,TGTGCCAGCAGTGATAGGACAGCGGGAAACACCATATATTTT,CASSDRTAGNTIYF
TRBV7-6,.,TRBJ2-3,TRBD1,TGTGCCAGCAGCTGGGACAGGGTAGGACTCACAGATACGCAGTATTTT,CASSWDRVGLTDTQYF
TRBV7-3,.,TRBJ2-2,.,TGTGCCAGCAGTCTCACAGGGACCGGGGAGCTGTTTTTT,CASSLTGTGELFF
TRBV6-6,medium-sized,TRBJ2-2,TRBD2,TGTGCCAGCAGCCCTACTAGCGTATCCACCGGGGAGCTGTTTTTT,CASSPTSVSTGELFF